Presented here are 7 T cell receptor beta chains from one specimen sequenced in a study of CD8 T cells in Susac syndrome (dated 2019 in TCRdb). Libraries were constructed by the immunoSEQ multiplex PCR assay. RNA was extracted using the RNeasy kit, and about 0.45 to 1 microgram was reverse transcribed with random hexamers. Clones were called with MiXCR by TCRdb after fastp trimmed the public reads at Q25, and only in-frame beta chains were retained. Each entry is one CDR3 protein sequence, shown with its most common DNA and genes. Across this sample there are fewer than 200,000 distinct CDR3 sequences, with over 75% seen only once. About 0.1% of the sample is in the top ten clones. Sequencing used CD4+ T cells from PBMCs. These receptors were taken from a human donor with Susac syndrome.

This chain joins TRBV10-3 and TRBJ1-1, with a possible D match to TRBD1 (5 bases). This CDR3 contains 14 residues. Germline CDR1 ENHRY, CDR2 SYGVKD. Trimming cost V 3 bases and J 4 bases, with 12 bases left between them. In DNA form, the CDR3 reads TGTGCCATCAGTGATGGGGGAGCGGTCACTGAAGCTTTCTTT. Its protein is CAISDGGAVTEAFF.

The chain is built from TRBV9 and TRBJ1-2; TRBD1 matches at 7 bases. The CDR3 sequence is 13 residues long. Germline values: CDR1 SGDLS, CDR2 YYNGEE. The junction had 7 bases not matched to a gene; V was cut back by 3 bases and J by 8 bases. CDR3 sequence reads: CASSGRTGGGYTF. The DNA for the CDR3 is TGTGCCAGCAGCGGCCGGACAGGAGGAGGCTACACCTTC.

The table lists this clonotype with a count of one. The chain is built from TRBV24-1 and TRBJ2-1; 12 bases are a match to TRBD2. The CDR3 is 14 residues long. Looked up from germline, CDR1 is KGHDR and CDR2 is SFDVKD. The V gene end was trimmed by 7 bases and the J gene end by 5 bases; junction bases not matched to a gene: 2. CDR3 loop: CATRGLAGNNEQFF. The CDR3 DNA follows: TGTGCCACCAGGGGACTAGCGGGCAACAATGAGCAGTTCTTC.

This chain connects TRBV20-1 to TRBJ1-2; D gene uncertain. Trimming shortened V by 3 bases and J by 3 bases, and 11 bases separated the two germline ends. The length of the CDR3 is 13 residues. Germline CDR1 and CDR2: DFQATT and SNEGSKA (reference sequence). DNA of the CDR3: TGCAGTGCTAGGATTAAGCGAGACTATGGCTACACCTTC. Protein sequence: CSARIKRDYGYTF.

The V and J genes are TRBV9 and TRBJ2-3; 7 nucleotides align to TRBD1. With 2 bases clipped from V and 0 bases from J, the junction kept 6 bases outside the gene matches. Germline V gene sequence: CDR1 SGDLS, CDR2 YYNGEE. CDR3 size: 16 residues. The CDR3 coding sequence is TGTGCCAGCAGCGTCGGGACAGACCCTAGCACAGATACGCAGTATTTT. Protein product: CASSVGTDPSTDTQYF.

As for this clonotype: A read error may produce the germline difference seen at one junction end. The chain has TRBV6-5 and TRBJ1-2; tentative D call: TRBD1 (6 bases). This CDR3 region has 11 residues. Germline assignment: CDR1 MNHEY and CDR2 SVGAGI. CDR3 DNA: TGCGACCAACAGGGTATTCATGGCTACACCTTC. It codes for CDQQGIHGYTF.

The CDR3 loop reads CASSFISEASHRSEQFF. As DNA, the CDR3 is TGTGCCAGCAGTTTTATCTCCGAGGCTAGTCACCGGAGTGAGCAGTTCTTC. The genes are TRBV12-3 or TRBV12-4 and TRBJ2-1, with D hard to call. The V and J ends lost 3 bases and 9 bases respectively, with 24 bases between them. CDR3 length: 17 amino acids.